Many counts were recorded for the clone carrying this T cell receptor (beta chain). These data originate in a study of T-cell reconstitution after alpha-beta-depleted transplantation in children. Preparing the TCRbeta library involved the use of unique molecular identifiers. MiXCR, run by TCRdb on the PCR reads, gives a single entry per CDR3 protein. The data contain roughly 220,000 distinct CDR3 sequences, around 8.9% of them singletons. V lost 5 bases, J lost 1 base, and 8 bases lay in between. Germline V gives CDR1 SNHLY, CDR2 FYNNEI. The CDR3 contains 13 residues. This sequence was found in a human donor who donated a stem cell graft to a child with SCID. The chain has TRBV2 and TRBJ1-1; a weak D match, TRBD1 (6 bases). The sequencing here drew on PBMCs from the stem cell graft donor, taken from the stem cell graft. The CDR3 here is CASSPRGNTEAFF. DNA of the CDR3: TGTGCCAGCAGTCCCAGGGGGAACACTGAAGCTTTCTTT.